This T cell receptor beta chain is from a study of blood T cell repertoires in COVID-19. Germline assignment: CDR1 GTSNPN and CDR2 SVGIG (reference sequence). V was trimmed by 0 bases and J by 8 bases, leaving 10 bases between them. The CDR3 has 12 amino acids. In the authors' methods: Estimated nucleated cell counts came from reference gene primer amplification. Data came from immunoSEQ multiplex PCR; TCRdb stores just in-frame clones and leaves some out. For V, J and clone size, that table is used; D and trimming come from the DNA. The sample shows about 50,000 clones, around 85% of them seen only once.

Source material: peripheral blood. This TCR was recovered from a man between 60 and 75 years old with acute or convalescent COVID-19. The chain has TRBV30 and TRBJ1-2; D is undetermined. The CDR3 loop is CAWSVSGKGYTF. DNA of the CDR3: TGTGCCTGGAGTGTATCGGGTAAAGGCTACACCTTC. Combining the CDR3 with reference TRBV30 and TRBJ1-2 gives the whole variable domain SQTIHQWPATLVQPVGSPLSLECTVEGTSNPNLYWYRQAAGRGLQLLFYSVGIGQISSEVPQNLSASRPQDRQFILSSKKLLLSDSGFYLCAWSVSGKGYTFGSGTRLTVV.